The source of this T cell receptor beta chain is a study of T cell responses to AZD1222 COVID-19 vaccine. Findings of the study overall: Among vaccine-associated CD4 TCRs, coverage spanned spike, with dominance at 160-218 and 743-854. As reported, nearly half of all spike-specific TCRs target variant regions that are unmutated.

Only in-frame clones appear in the TCRdb table, and some are missing; sequencing was by immunoSEQ multiplex PCR. This table holds 150,000 to 200,000 clones, roughly nine tenths found once. Of note for this clone: The antigen is undetermined. Other DNA sequences in the sample encode the same CDR3.

The germline V gene encodes CDR1 KGHSH and CDR2 LQKENI. Trimming cost V 0 bases and J 2 bases, with 4 bases left between them. The CDR3 sequence is 13 residues long. This chain joins TRBV18 and TRBJ2-5, with no clear D. This sample comprised peripheral blood, obtained on day 0 of AZD1222 vaccination. The sequence came from an adult in good health. The CDR3 nucleotides are TGTGCCAGCTCACCACCCTCGCAAGAGACCCAGTACTTC. Protein sequence: CASSPPSQETQYF.